Below are 32 T cell receptor beta chains sequenced from a single sample in a study of blood T cell repertoires in COVID-19. Profiled with immunoSEQ multiplex PCR; TCRdb holds only in-frame clones, not every one. The sample lists just under 65,000 clones, roughly 78% seen once, with 14% in the top ten. The sequenced material came from peripheral blood. The receptors stem from a man aged 55-75 years with COVID-19, enrolled during active disease.

This clone was seen many times. This chain links TRBV29-1 with TRBJ1-5; D unclear. V shed 4 bases and J shed 0 bases, with 7 bases lying between them. This CDR3 comprises 13 residues. CDR1 and CDR2 from the germline V gene are SQVTM and ANQGSEA. This chain's CDR3 is CSVVSNSNQPQHF. In nucleotides, the CDR3 is TGCAGCGTTGTATCTAATAGCAATCAGCCCCAGCATTTT.

The chain joins TRBV11-2 to TRBJ2-3, with TRBD1 matching 7 bases. The CDR3 spans 17 residues. Germline-derived CDR1 and CDR2 are SGHAT and FQNNGV. V shed 6 bases and J 5 bases; nucleotides not matched to a gene: 17. CDR3 nucleotide sequence: TGTGCCAGCAGACAAATACCGAGGGGGCGACGGGAAGATACGCAGTATTTT. This sequence encodes CASRQIPRGRREDTQYF.

This chain uses TRBV6-6 with TRBJ1-4; D remains unclear. CDR1 and CDR2 from the germline V gene are MNHNY and SVGAGI (reference sequence). The CDR3 is 14 amino acids. V shed 5 bases and J shed 5 bases, with 12 bases lying between them. This CDR3 reads CASSHGGTNEKLFF. CDR3 DNA: TGTGCCAGCAGTCACGGAGGCACCAATGAAAAACTGTTTTTT.

V gene TRBV12-3 or TRBV12-4 combines with J gene TRBJ2-1; D perhaps matches TRBD1 (6 bases). The CDR3 totals 11 residues. V was pared by 6 bases and J by 9 bases, with 9 bases between. CDR3 protein: CASRDRTEQFF. CDR3 in DNA: TGTGCCAGCAGGGACAGAACTGAGCAGTTCTTC.

The sample holds a few counts of this clone. The chain employs TRBV3-1 (or the pseudogene TRBV3-2) and TRBJ2-6; D perhaps matches TRBD1 (6 bases). Germline loops: CDR1 LGHDT, CDR2 YNNKEL (reference sequence). The ends were cut back, 3 bases at V and 6 bases at J, with 33 bases in the middle. The CDR3 has 22 amino acids. CDR3 bases: TGTGCCAGCAGCCAGGGGACACCCTTCACTGCCTTATCTCTGCGCGTGGCCAACGTCCTGACTTTC. This encodes CASSQGTPFTALSLRVANVLTF.

This clone was observed once. The chain is built from TRBV11-3 and TRBJ2-3; D might be TRBD1 (6 bases). V was shortened by 0 bases and J by 2 bases, with 12 bases between the two germline ends. This CDR3 region has 16 residues. Germline V CDR1 and CDR2: SGHNT, YENEEA. This CDR3 reads CASSLEGWDITDTQYF. The CDR3 nucleotides are TGTGCCAGCAGCTTAGAAGGATGGGACATCACAGATACGCAGTATTTT. The full variable domain, its missing parts supplied by reference TRBV11-3 and TRBJ2-3, is EAGVVQSPRYKIIEKKQPVAFWCNPISGHNTLYWYLQNLGQGPELLIRYENEEAVDDSQLPKDRFSAERLKGVDSTLKIQPAELGDSAVYLCASSLEGWDITDTQYFGPGTRLTVL.

The chain combines TRBV5-1 with TRBJ2-2; D is possibly TRBD1 (5 bases). The germline V and J ends were trimmed by 0 bases and 9 bases, with 9 bases remaining between them. Per the germline V gene, CDR1 is SGHRS and CDR2 is YFSETQ. The CDR3 contains 13 residues. CDR3 nucleotide sequence: TGCGCCAGCAGCTTGGATGGGGCCCGGGAGCTGTTTTTT. It translates to CASSLDGARELFF.

The chain joins TRBV19 to TRBJ2-1; 8 nucleotides match TRBD2. The CDR3 runs to 15 residues. In germline, CDR1 is LNHDA, CDR2 SQIVND (reference sequence). J lost 4 bases, V lost 6 bases, and 8 bases had no gene match. CDR3 coding DNA: TGTGCCAGTAGAAGATTAGCGGGAACATACAATGAGCAGTTCTTC. It codes for CASRRLAGTYNEQFF.

This chain joins TRBV10-1 and TRBJ2-3, with a tentative D call TRBD2 (5 bases). Trimming shortened V by 8 bases and J by 4 bases, and 25 bases separated the two germline ends. Germline V gives CDR1 WNHNN, CDR2 SYGVQD (reference sequence). This CDR3 is 17 amino acids long. The CDR3 DNA sequence: TGCGCCAGCTCCCCCTGGTCGGGGTCCGGAGCATCAGATACGCAGTATTTT. This gives the protein CASSPWSGSGASDTQYF.

The V and J genes are TRBV29-1 and TRBJ1-2; D unclear. The CDR3 contains 13 residues. Trimming removed 4 bases at V and 5 bases at J, with 14 bases between. The germline gives CDR1 SQVTM, CDR2 ANQGSEA. CDR3 coding DNA: TGCAGCGTTGCTACTCGCCGAGAATATGGCTACACCTTC. This sequence encodes CSVATRREYGYTF.

V is TRBV14 and J is TRBJ2-7; 7 nucleotides agree with TRBD2. V lost 3 bases to trimming and J lost 7 bases; unmatched junction nucleotides: 12. The CDR3 covers 15 residues. CDR1 is SGHDN, CDR2 FVKESK, per germline. The CDR3 DNA is TGTGCCAGCAGCCAGAGGTCAGCGGGAAGAGATGAGCAGTACTTC. Its translation is CASSQRSAGRDEQYF.

This rearrangement joins TRBV2 to TRBJ2-5; 9 nucleotides match TRBD2. The CDR3 consists of 16 residues. The trim removed 3 bases at V and 6 bases at J, leaving 11 bases unmatched. Germline assignment: CDR1 SNHLY and CDR2 FYNNEI. CDR3 amino acids: CASSESGERGAQTQYF. The CDR3 nucleotides are TGTGCCAGCAGTGAGAGCGGGGAGCGGGGGGCGCAGACCCAGTACTTC.

V is TRBV27 and J is TRBJ2-7, with D possibly matching TRBD1 (6 bases). Germline loops: CDR1 MNHEY, CDR2 SMNVEV (reference sequence). Trimming stripped 10 bases from V and 3 bases from J, with 13 bases between. The CDR3 loop spans 12 amino acids. As DNA, the CDR3 is TGTGCCACCCGGACAGAAATCTACGAGCAGTACTTC. Its protein is CATRTEIYEQYF.

The gene calls are TRBV13 and TRBJ2-1, with D tentatively TRBD2 (5 bases). Trimming took off 0 bases at V and 5 bases at J, with 11 bases between the two ends. Per the germline V gene, CDR1 is PRHDT and CDR2 is FYEKMQ (reference sequence). The CDR3 sequence is 15 residues long. CDR3 protein: CASSLGVALNNEQFF. In DNA, the CDR3 is TGTGCCAGCAGCTTAGGGGTAGCGCTTAACAATGAGCAGTTCTTC.

The J gene is TRBJ2-7, the V gene TRBV12-5; no clear D. With 6 bases removed from V and 4 bases from J, the gap between germline ends came to 10 bases. CDR1 is LGHNT and CDR2 is FRNRAP in the germline V gene. CDR3 length: 12 amino acids. Here the CDR3 reads CASGLTIYEQYF. As DNA, the CDR3 is TGTGCTAGTGGCCTTACAATTTACGAGCAGTACTTC.

V gene TRBV9 combines with J gene TRBJ2-5; D is ambiguous. In germline, CDR1 is SGDLS, CDR2 YYNGEE. V was cut by 5 bases and J by 2 bases, with 16 bases left in between. The CDR3 totals 15 residues. Written as DNA, the CDR3 is TGTGCCAGCAGTCTTACCTCCCTTACTCAAGAGACCCAGTACTTC. The encoded protein is CASSLTSLTQETQYF.

This chain uses TRBV15 with TRBJ2-3; 8 positions match TRBD1. V was clipped by 0 bases and J by 1 base; unmatched bases: 0. CDR1 and CDR2 (germline): LNHNV, YYDKDF (reference sequence). The CDR3 totals 15 residues. CDR3 protein: CATSREDRGTDTQYF. CDR3 DNA: TGTGCCACCAGCAGAGAGGACAGGGGCACAGATACGCAGTATTTT. Full variable domain (outside the CDR3, taken from reference TRBV15 and TRBJ2-3): DAMVIQNPRYQVTQFGKPVTLSCSQTLNHNVMYWYQQKSSQAPKLLFHYYDKDFNNEADTPDNFQSRRPNTSFCFLDIRSPGLGDTAMYLCATSREDRGTDTQYFGPGTRLTVL.

The chain couples TRBV6-1 to TRBJ2-3; a possible D gene is TRBD1 (5 bases). Germline lookup yields CDR1 MNHNS and CDR2 SASEGT. V lost 3 bases and J lost 4, with 5 bases in between. The CDR3 has 12 residues. DNA for the CDR3: TGTGCCAGCAGTGAGACAGCAGATACGCAGTATTTT. Its protein is CASSETADTQYF.

The chain couples TRBV2 to TRBJ2-3, with 8 bases lining up with TRBD2. The CDR3 consists of 14 residues. CDR1 SNHLY and CDR2 FYNNEI come from the germline V gene. After removal of 8 bases from V and 6 bases from J, the junction contained 10 bases not matched to a gene. CDR3 nucleotide sequence: TGTGCCAGCCGAGGTGCGGGGGGTGCGGATACGCAGTATTTT. This sequence encodes CASRGAGGADTQYF.

V is TRBV28 and J is TRBJ2-5; TRBD2 agrees at 9 bases. This CDR3 has 14 amino acids. The germline gives CDR1 MDHEN, CDR2 SYDVKM. Trimming cost V 7 bases and J 6 bases; bases outside gene matches: 9. CDR3 DNA sequence: TGTGCCAGCAAAGCGGGGGGCCACCTACAGACCCAGTACTTC. It codes for CASKAGGHLQTQYF.

The chain has TRBV5-5 and TRBJ1-2; weak D call: TRBD1 (6 bases). The V and J ends lost 4 bases and 7 bases respectively, with 14 bases between them. CDR1 SGHKS and CDR2 YYEKEE come from the germline V gene (reference sequence). This CDR3 has 13 amino acids. The CDR3 reads CASSPWTVGGYTF. The CDR3 DNA follows: TGTGCCAGCAGCCCGTGGACAGTAGGTGGCTACACCTTC.

The chain couples TRBV10-3 to TRBJ2-2; D ambiguous. This CDR3 has 12 amino acids. Trimming shortened V by 10 bases and J by 4 bases, and 10 bases separated the two germline ends. The germline CDR1 and CDR2 sequences are ENHRY and SYGVKD. CDR3 in DNA: TGTGCCACAGGCAGTTCCACCGGGGAGCTGTTTTTT. This gives the protein CATGSSTGELFF.

The CDR3 reads CASSPRTGSRETQYF. CDR3 DNA sequence: TGTGCCAGCAGCCCCAGGACAGGGAGTCGGGAGACCCAGTACTTC. The chain is built from TRBV3-1 (or the pseudogene TRBV3-2) and TRBJ2-5; TRBD1 matches 8 bases. Trimming cost V 4 bases and J 5 bases; bases outside gene matches: 9. The CDR3 extends over 15 amino acids. Per the germline V gene, CDR1 is LGHDT and CDR2 is YNNKEL (reference sequence).

The V and J genes are TRBV29-1 and TRBJ2-2; D might be TRBD2 (5 bases). Germline CDR1 SQVTM, CDR2 ANQGSEA. Trimming stripped 3 bases from V and 5 bases from J, with 13 bases between. This CDR3 region has 14 residues. The CDR3 is CSVDSGERTGELFF. In nucleotides, the CDR3 is TGCAGCGTTGATTCCGGGGAGAGAACCGGGGAGCTGTTTTTT.

This clone appeared a few times. The chain is built from TRBV7-2 and TRBJ1-1; D might be TRBD1 (6 bases). The CDR3 spans 13 residues. V was shortened by 5 bases and J by 7 bases, with 14 bases between the two germline ends. The germline gives CDR1 SGHTA, CDR2 FQGNSA. The CDR3 DNA follows: TGTGCCAGCAGCGCATGGACAGCCGGTGAAGCTTTCTTT. Encoded protein: CASSAWTAGEAFF.

This clone was seen just once. The rearrangement uses TRBV5-1 and TRBJ2-5, with 10 bases identical to TRBD1. The CDR3 length is 14 residues. Germline CDR1 reads SGHRS; CDR2 reads YFSETQ. V shed 4 bases, J shed 5 bases, and the junction held 5 bases outside the gene matches. The CDR3 protein is CASSPGTGDETQYF. CDR3 DNA: TGCGCCAGCAGCCCCGGGACAGGGGACGAGACCCAGTACTTC.

This clone was recorded once. The chain recombines TRBV3-1 (or the pseudogene TRBV3-2) with TRBJ2-3; 15 bases fit TRBD2. V was clipped by 6 bases and J by 2 bases; unmatched bases: 3. There are 16 residues in the CDR3. In germline, CDR1 is LGHDT, CDR2 YNNKEL (reference sequence). The CDR3 bases are TGTGCCAGCAGTCGGACTAGCGGGAGGGCCACAGATACGCAGTATTTT. This sequence encodes CASSRTSGRATDTQYF.

This rearrangement joins TRBV27 to TRBJ2-7, with a tentative D call TRBD2 (5 bases). Germline V CDR1 and CDR2: MNHEY, SMNVEV (reference sequence). V lost 5 bases and J 3 bases, leaving 17 bases between the germline ends. CDR3 size: 15 residues. The CDR3 loop is CASSPSHLGVYEQYF. The CDR3 nucleotides are TGTGCCAGCAGTCCCAGTCACCTCGGGGTCTACGAGCAGTACTTC.

The rearrangement uses TRBV10-3 and TRBJ2-1; weak D call: TRBD2 (6 bases). V was cut by 11 bases and J by 5 bases, with 22 bases left in between. The germline CDR1 and CDR2 sequences are ENHRY and SYGVKD. The CDR3 spans 15 residues. The DNA of the CDR3 is TGTGCCCCCCTAGATAGGGGACTGCTTCACAATGAGCAGTTCTTC. Translated, it gives CAPLDRGLLHNEQFF.

The V gene is TRBV7-9, the J gene TRBJ2-2; TRBD2 aligns across 7 bases. V dropped 6 bases and J dropped 6; count of bases not matched to a gene: 4. Germline CDR1 is SEHNR and CDR2 is FQNEAQ (reference sequence). This CDR3 spans 13 amino acids. The CDR3 region is CASRRGGAGELFF. CDR3 nucleotide sequence: TGTGCCAGCAGAAGGGGAGGGGCCGGGGAGCTGTTTTTT.

The CDR3 bases are TGTGCCAGCTCACCGTCCATAAGGGAGGGCTATTATGAGCAGTTCTTC. Amino acid sequence: CASSPSIREGYYEQFF. V usage is TRBV18 and J usage is TRBJ2-1, with 7 bases aligning to TRBD2. The CDR3 has 16 amino acids. The V segment lost 3 bases and the J segment 8 bases; nucleotides outside the gene matches: 13. CDR1 and CDR2 from the germline V gene are KGHSH and LQKENI.

The J gene is TRBJ2-7, the V gene TRBV25-1; 7 bases are shared with TRBD1. V was clipped by 5 bases and J by 1 base; unmatched bases: 17. CDR1 and CDR2 (germline): MGHDK, SYGVNS. The CDR3 has 18 amino acids. The CDR3 bases are TGTGCCAGCAGTATACTAAATGTCGGGACAGATTCTTCCTACGAGCAGTACTTC. This codes for CASSILNVGTDSSYEQYF.